Listed below are T cell receptor beta chains from one sample, sequenced in a study of vaccination and CD4 T cells after COVID-19. These TCRs are of unknown antigen specificity. In TCRdb, the PCR reads were re-called with MiXCR into one record per CDR3 protein. In the table there are almost 20,000 distinct CDR3 sequences, just under 55% of which are singletons. The sequenced sample was CD4+ T cells from blood, cultured in vitro. These receptor sequences come from a human donor who had recovered from COVID-19. Both conserved end residues are part of each CDR3. D genes are given only for firm matches. The listing skips clone size in some rows; elsewhere it reads once, few, many or a size class.

clone_size	d_call	v_call	j_call	cdr3_aa	cdr3_nt
.	.	TRBV2	TRBJ2-2	CASSEFPNTGELFF	TGTGCCAGCAGTGAGTTCCCGAACACCGGGGAGCTGTTTTTT
.	.	TRBV7-3	TRBJ2-4	CASADSTQLKNIQYF	TGTGCCAGCGCCGACAGTACACAGCTCAAAAACATTCAGTACTTC
.	.	TRBV2	TRBJ1-6	CASSEVQGSLYNSPLHF	TGTGCCAGCAGTGAAGTACAGGGAAGTCTTTATAATTCACCCCTCCACTTT
.	.	TRBV20-1	TRBJ1-1	CSANRNDRNTEAFF	TGCAGTGCTAATCGAAACGACAGGAACACTGAAGCTTTCTTT
once	.	TRBV7-3	TRBJ2-3	CASSPTASTDTQYF	TGTGCCAGCAGCCCGACCGCGAGCACAGATACGCAGTATTTT
.	TRBD1	TRBV6-1	TRBJ1-6	CASSRGRDRVSSPLHF	TGTGCCAGCAGTAGGGGCCGGGACAGGGTCTCTTCACCCCTCCACTTT
once	.	TRBV7-3	TRBJ2-1	CASSLTGGYNEQFF	TGTGCCAGCAGCTTAACGGGGGGTTACAATGAGCAGTTCTTC
.	TRBD1	TRBV7-2	TRBJ1-5	CASSLGPGTGRRGQPQHF	TGTGCCAGCAGCTTAGGCCCGGGGACAGGTCGAAGAGGTCAGCCCCAGCATTTT
.	.	TRBV28	TRBJ2-7	CASSLTRRLGQQYF	TGTGCCAGCAGTCTAACCCGACGCCTTGGACAGCAGTACTTC
.	TRBD2	TRBV27	TRBJ2-3	CASSLRGAGGTDTQYF	TGTGCCAGCAGTTTGAGGGGAGCGGGAGGAACAGATACGCAGTATTTT
.	TRBD2	TRBV7-2	TRBJ2-5	CASSLEAGMETQYF	TGTGCCAGCAGCTTAGAAGCGGGGATGGAGACCCAGTACTTC
.	.	TRBV20-1	TRBJ1-1	CSARGQFSDTEAFF	TGCAGTGCTAGAGGTCAGTTCTCGGACACTGAAGCTTTCTTT
few	.	TRBV20-1	TRBJ1-5	CSARAQGTNQPQHF	TGCAGTGCTAGGGCGCAGGGGACTAATCAGCCCCAGCATTTT
.	.	TRBV30	TRBJ2-2	CACEKQGRPGELFF	TGTGCCTGCGAAAAACAGGGTCGTCCCGGGGAGCTGTTTTTT
.	.	TRBV6-5	TRBJ1-1	CASSYSGFDAFF	TGTGCCAGCAGTTACTCGGGGTTTGACGCTTTCTTT
.	.	TRBV28	TRBJ2-3	CASSSLTDTQYF	TGTGCCAGCAGTTCCCTCACAGATACGCAGTATTTT
.	.	TRBV12-3/TRBV12-4	TRBJ1-1	CASITLSENTEAFF	TGTGCCAGCATCACCCTATCCGAGAACACTGAAGCTTTCTTT
.	TRBD2	TRBV7-2	TRBJ2-3	CASSFQRGGADTQYF	TGTGCCAGCAGCTTCCAGCGGGGGGGGGCAGATACGCAGTATTTT
hyperexpanded	.	TRBV19	TRBJ1-5	CASSPVGGNSNQPQHF	TGTGCCAGTAGTCCTGTGGGGGGGAATAGCAATCAGCCCCAGCATTTT
.	.	TRBV27	TRBJ2-2	CASSLAASSKTGELFF	TGTGCCAGCAGTCTGGCGGCGTCTAGTAAGACCGGGGAGCTGTTTTTT
.	.	TRBV2	TRBJ1-1	CASTTGAIIGTEAFF	TGTGCCAGCACCACCGGGGCTATCATTGGCACTGAAGCTTTCTTT
.	TRBD1	TRBV20-1	TRBJ1-5	CSARRGQGLVMGGNQPQHF	TGCAGTGCTAGACGGGGACAGGGATTGGTAATGGGCGGCAATCAGCCCCAGCATTTT
.	.	TRBV5-3	TRBJ1-6	CARSLCRPAYNSPLHF	TGTGCCAGAAGCTTGTGTCGGCCGGCTTATAATTCACCCCTCCACTTT
.	.	TRBV2	TRBJ2-1	CASSLDGGHEQFF	TGTGCCAGCAGCCTGGACGGGGGGCATGAGCAGTTCTTC